The present T cell receptor (beta chain) was sequenced within a study of T-cell memory formation after mild COVID-19. The CDR3 length is 16 residues. Germline V gene lookup returns CDR1 MNHEY and CDR2 SMNVEV (reference sequence). Trimming left V 1 base short and J 5 bases short, with 17 bases between. TCRdb re-derived calls from the 5' RACE reads in MiXCR, one entry per CDR3 protein. The repertoire holds around 340,000 distinct CDR3 sequences, with 12% to 15% as singletons. Whole-study findings and limits: Prior to infection, memory already included some responding clones, suggesting cross-reactive memory joined.

A few counts support this clonotype. The antigen is undetermined. This TCR was sampled from a man aged 18 to 29 who had mild COVID-19 (a few samples of this study predate the infection). Cell type and time point are not known. Material for sequencing was PBMCs or a T cell subset sorted from them (not recorded which). V and J are TRBV27 and TRBJ2-5, with a weak D call TRBD1 (6 bases). CDR3 in amino acids: CASSLLGPQGRETQYF. In DNA, the CDR3 is TGTGCCAGCAGTTTATTGGGCCCCCAGGGGCGGGAGACCCAGTACTTC.